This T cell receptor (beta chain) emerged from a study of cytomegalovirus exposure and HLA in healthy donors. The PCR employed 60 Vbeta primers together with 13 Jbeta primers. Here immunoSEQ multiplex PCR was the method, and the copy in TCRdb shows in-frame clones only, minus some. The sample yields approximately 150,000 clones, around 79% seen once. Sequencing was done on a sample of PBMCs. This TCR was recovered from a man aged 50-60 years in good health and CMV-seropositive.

CDR3 DNA sequence: TGTGCCAGCAGCGGATCCGGGACAGGGCCCCCCCAGTACTTC. It yields the protein CASSGSGTGPPQYF. The rearrangement joins TRBV7-9 to TRBJ2-5, with 9 nucleotides matching TRBD1. This CDR3 is built from 14 residues. J was trimmed by 9 bases and V by 5 bases; bases with no gene match: 10. Germline V CDR1 and CDR2: SEHNR, FQNEAQ (reference sequence).